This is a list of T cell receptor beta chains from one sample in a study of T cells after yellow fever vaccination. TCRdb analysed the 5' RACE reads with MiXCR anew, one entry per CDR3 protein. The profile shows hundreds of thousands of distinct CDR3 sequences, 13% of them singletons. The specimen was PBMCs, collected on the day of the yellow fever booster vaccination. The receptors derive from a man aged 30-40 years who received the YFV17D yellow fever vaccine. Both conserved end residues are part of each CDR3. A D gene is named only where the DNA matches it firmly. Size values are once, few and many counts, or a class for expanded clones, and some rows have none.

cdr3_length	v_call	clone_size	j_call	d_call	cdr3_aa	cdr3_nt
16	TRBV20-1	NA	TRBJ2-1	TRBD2	CCARGASGSSYNEQFF	TGCTGTGCTAGAGGGGCCAGCGGGAGTTCCTACAATGAGCAGTTCTTC
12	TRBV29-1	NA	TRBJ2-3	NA	CSVDGGSDTQYF	TGCAGCGTTGACGGCGGGTCAGATACGCAGTATTTT
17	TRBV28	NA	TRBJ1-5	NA	CASSSALGGRSNQPQHF	TGTGCCAGCAGTTCAGCCTTGGGGGGTCGGAGCAATCAGCCCCAGCATTTT
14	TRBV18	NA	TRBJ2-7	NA	CASSPGSDMGEQYF	TGTGCCAGCTCACCAGGTTCTGATATGGGCGAGCAGTACTTC
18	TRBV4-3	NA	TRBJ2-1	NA	CASSRIRGGTDSYNEQFF	TGCGCCAGCAGCCGGATCCGGGGCGGGACAGACTCCTACAATGAGCAGTTCTTC
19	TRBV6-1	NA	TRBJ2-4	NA	CASSEEVTNGVRAKNIQYF	TGTGCCAGCAGTGAAGAAGTGACGAATGGAGTGCGGGCCAAAAACATTCAGTACTTC
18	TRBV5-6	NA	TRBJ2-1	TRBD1	CASSLDRGRLASRGEQFF	TGTGCCAGCAGCTTGGACAGGGGGCGGCTAGCGAGTCGGGGTGAGCAGTTCTTC
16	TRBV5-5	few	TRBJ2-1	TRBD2	CASSRGGDPTYNEQFF	TGTGCCAGCAGCCGGGGGGGAGACCCTACGTACAATGAGCAGTTCTTC
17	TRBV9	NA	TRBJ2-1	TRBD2	CASSDHPERGSYNEQFF	TGTGCCAGCAGCGATCACCCAGAGCGGGGCTCCTACAATGAGCAGTTCTTC
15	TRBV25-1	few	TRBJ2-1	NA	CASSDARGGDNEQFF	TGTGCCAGCAGTGATGCGAGGGGGGGGGACAATGAGCAGTTCTTC
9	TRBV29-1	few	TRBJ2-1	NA	CSVHNEQFF	TGCAGCGTCCACAATGAGCAGTTCTTC
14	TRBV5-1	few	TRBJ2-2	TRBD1	CASSKDRVTGELFF	TGCGCCAGCAGCAAGGACAGGGTAACCGGGGAGCTGTTTTTT
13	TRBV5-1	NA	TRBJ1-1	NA	CASSFQVGTEAFF	TGCGCCAGCAGCTTCCAGGTGGGCACTGAAGCTTTCTTT
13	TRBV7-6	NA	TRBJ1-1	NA	CASSLANHLGAFF	TGTGCCAGCAGCTTAGCGAATCACCTTGGAGCTTTCTTT
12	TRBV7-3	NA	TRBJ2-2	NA	CASSMGVGELFF	TGTGCCAGCAGCATGGGAGTCGGGGAGCTGTTTTTT
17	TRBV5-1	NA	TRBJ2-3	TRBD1	CASSLRQGPVGTDTQYF	TGCGCCAGCAGCCTCCGACAGGGACCCGTGGGCACAGATACGCAGTATTTT
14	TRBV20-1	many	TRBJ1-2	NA	CSARRGDKEIGYTF	TGCAGTGCCCGTCGGGGGGACAAAGAAATTGGCTACACCTTC
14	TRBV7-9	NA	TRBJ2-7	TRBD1	CASSPGQGPYEKYF	TGTGCCAGCAGCCCCGGACAGGGTCCCTACGAGAAGTACTTC
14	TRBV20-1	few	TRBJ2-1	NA	CSANSPSGYNEQFF	TGCAGTGCTAACTCCCCTTCCGGGTACAATGAGCAGTTCTTC
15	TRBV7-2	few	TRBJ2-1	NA	CASSPKTGTYNEQFF	TGTGCCAGCAGCCCCAAGACGGGGACCTACAATGAGCAGTTCTTC
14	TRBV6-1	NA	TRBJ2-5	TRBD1	CASSPRQGKETQYF	TGTGCCAGCAGTCCTAGACAGGGAAAAGAGACCCAGTACTTC
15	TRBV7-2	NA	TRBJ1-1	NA	CASSLTGGVPTEAFF	TGTGCCAGCAGCTTAACGGGTGGGGTTCCGACTGAAGCTTTCTTT
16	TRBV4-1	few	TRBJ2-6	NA	CASSQNWGSGANVLTF	TGCGCCAGCAGCCAAAATTGGGGCAGTGGGGCCAACGTCCTGACTTTC
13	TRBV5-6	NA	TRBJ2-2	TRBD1	CASWTGVTGELFF	TGTGCCAGCTGGACAGGGGTCACCGGGGAGCTGTTTTTT
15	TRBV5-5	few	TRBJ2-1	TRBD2	CASSLEMGFTSGRVF	TGTGCCAGCAGCTTGGAGATGGGTTTTACTAGCGGGAGGGTCTTC
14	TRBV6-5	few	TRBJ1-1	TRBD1	CASSYRQGETEAFF	TGTGCCAGCAGTTACCGACAGGGGGAAACTGAAGCTTTCTTT
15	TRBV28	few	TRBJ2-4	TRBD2	CASSLGGTPKNIQYF	TGTGCCAGCAGTTTGGGGGGGACGCCCAAAAACATTCAGTACTTC
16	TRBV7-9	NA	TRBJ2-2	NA	CASSRPLGANTGELFF	TGTGCCAGCAGCCGCCCGCTTGGCGCGAACACCGGGGAGCTGTTTTTT
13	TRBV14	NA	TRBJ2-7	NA	CASSQVKGSEQYF	TGTGCCAGCAGCCAAGTGAAAGGGTCCGAGCAGTACTTC